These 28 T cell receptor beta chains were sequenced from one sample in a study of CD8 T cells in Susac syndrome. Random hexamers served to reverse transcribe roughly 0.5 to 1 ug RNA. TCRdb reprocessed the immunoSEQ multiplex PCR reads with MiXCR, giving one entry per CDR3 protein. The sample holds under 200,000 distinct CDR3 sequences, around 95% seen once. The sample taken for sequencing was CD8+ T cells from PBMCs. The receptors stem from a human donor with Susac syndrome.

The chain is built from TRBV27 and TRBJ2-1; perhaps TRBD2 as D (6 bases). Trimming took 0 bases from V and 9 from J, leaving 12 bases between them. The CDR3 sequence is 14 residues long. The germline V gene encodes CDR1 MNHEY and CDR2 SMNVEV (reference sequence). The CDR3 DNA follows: TGTGCCAGCAGTTTATCAGGCCAACTAGCTGAGCAGTTCTTC. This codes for CASSLSGQLAEQFF.

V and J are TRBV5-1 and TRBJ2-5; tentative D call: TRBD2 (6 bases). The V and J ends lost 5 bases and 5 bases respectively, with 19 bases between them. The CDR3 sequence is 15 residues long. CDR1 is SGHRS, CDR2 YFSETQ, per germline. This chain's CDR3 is CASRLIGGSRETQYF. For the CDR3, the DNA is TGCGCCAGCAGATTAATCGGGGGATCTCGGGAGACCCAGTACTTC. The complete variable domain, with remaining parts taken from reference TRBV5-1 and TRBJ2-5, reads KAGVTQTPRYLIKTRGQQVTLSCSPISGHRSVSWYQQTPGQGLQFLFEYFSETQRNKGNFPGRFSGRQFSNSRSEMNVSTLELGDSALYLCASRLIGGSRETQYFGPGTRLLVL.

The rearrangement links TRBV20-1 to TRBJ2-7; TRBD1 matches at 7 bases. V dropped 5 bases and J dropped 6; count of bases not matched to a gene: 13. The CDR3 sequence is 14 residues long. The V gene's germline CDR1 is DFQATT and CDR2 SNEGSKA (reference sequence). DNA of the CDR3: TGCAGTGCTTCCTCCACAGGGGCAGGTGGCGAGCAGTACTTC. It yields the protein CSASSTGAGGEQYF.

CDR3 amino acids: CASSSTSSYYEQYF. DNA of the CDR3: TGTGCCAGCAGCTCGACTAGTTCTTACTACGAGCAGTACTTC. This sequence joins TRBV5-6 and TRBJ2-7; the D gene is possibly TRBD2 (6 bases). The CDR3 contains 14 residues. The V end was cut by 3 bases, the J end by 3 bases, with 13 bases between. CDR1 is SGHDT, CDR2 YYEEEE, per germline.

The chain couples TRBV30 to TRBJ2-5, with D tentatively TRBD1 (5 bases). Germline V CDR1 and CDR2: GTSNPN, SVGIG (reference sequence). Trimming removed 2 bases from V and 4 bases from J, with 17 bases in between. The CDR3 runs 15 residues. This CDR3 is CAWSLETVLGETQYF. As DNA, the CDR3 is TGTGCCTGGAGTTTAGAGACAGTCCTCGGAGAGACCCAGTACTTC.

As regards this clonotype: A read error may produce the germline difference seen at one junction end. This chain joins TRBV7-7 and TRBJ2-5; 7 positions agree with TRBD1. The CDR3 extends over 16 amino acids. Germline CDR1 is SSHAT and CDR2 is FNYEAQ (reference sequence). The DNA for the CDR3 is TGTGCTAGCAGCCCCCGGACAGGAAGAAAACTAGAGACCCAGTACTTC. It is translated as CASSPRTGRKLETQYF. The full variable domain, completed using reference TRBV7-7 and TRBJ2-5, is GAGVSQSPRYKVTKRGQDVTLRCDPISSHATLYWYQQALGQGPEFLTYFNYEAQPDKSGLPSDRFSAERPEGSISTLTIQRTEQRDSAMYRCASSPRTGRKLETQYFGPGTRLLVL.

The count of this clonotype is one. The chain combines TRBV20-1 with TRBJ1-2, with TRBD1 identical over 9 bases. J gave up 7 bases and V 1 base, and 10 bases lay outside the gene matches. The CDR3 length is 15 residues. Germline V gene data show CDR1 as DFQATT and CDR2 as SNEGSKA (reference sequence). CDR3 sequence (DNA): TGCAGTGCTAGAGGCCCCGGGGGACAGGGTTCTGGCTACACCTTC. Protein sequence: CSARGPGGQGSGYTF.

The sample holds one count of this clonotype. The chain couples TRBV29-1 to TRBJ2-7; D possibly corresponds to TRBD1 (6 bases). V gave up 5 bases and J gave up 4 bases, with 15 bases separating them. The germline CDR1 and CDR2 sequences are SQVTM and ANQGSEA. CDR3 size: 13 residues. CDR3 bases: TGCAGCGTTTTAGACAGGATGGCTTACGAGCAGTACTTC. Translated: CSVLDRMAYEQYF.

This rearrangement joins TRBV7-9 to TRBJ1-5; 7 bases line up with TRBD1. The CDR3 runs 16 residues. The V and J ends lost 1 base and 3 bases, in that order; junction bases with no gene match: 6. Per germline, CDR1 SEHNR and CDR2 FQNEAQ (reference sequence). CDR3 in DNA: TGTGCCAGCAGCTTAGTTGGAGGGGGCAACAATCAGCCCCAGCATTTT. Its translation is CASSLVGGGNNQPQHF.

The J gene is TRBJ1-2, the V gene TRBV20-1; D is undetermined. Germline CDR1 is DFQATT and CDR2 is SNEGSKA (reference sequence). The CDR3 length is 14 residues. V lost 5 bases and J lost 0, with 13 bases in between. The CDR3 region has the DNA TGCAGTGCTCTAACAGAAGGAGCTAACTATGGCTACACCTTC. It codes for CSALTEGANYGYTF.

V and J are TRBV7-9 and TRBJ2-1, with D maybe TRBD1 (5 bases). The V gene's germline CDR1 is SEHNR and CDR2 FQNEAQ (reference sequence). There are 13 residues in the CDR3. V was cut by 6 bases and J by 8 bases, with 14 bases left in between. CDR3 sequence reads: CASRGQGRDEQFF. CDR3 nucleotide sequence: TGTGCCAGCAGGGGTCAGGGTAGGGATGAGCAGTTCTTC.

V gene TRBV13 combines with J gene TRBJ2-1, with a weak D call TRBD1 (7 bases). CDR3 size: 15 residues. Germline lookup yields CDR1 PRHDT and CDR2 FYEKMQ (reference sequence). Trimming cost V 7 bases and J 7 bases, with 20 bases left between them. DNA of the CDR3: TGTGCCAGCACCAGCACCAGGGCAGGGGGGAATGAGCAGTTCTTC. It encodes CASTSTRAGGNEQFF.

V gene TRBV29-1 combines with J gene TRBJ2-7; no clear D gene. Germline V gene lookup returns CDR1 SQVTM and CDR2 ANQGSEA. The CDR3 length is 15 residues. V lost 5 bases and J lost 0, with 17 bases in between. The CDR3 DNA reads TGCAGCGTTCCACAATGGGCAGGCAGCTCCTACGAGCAGTACTTC. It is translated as CSVPQWAGSSYEQYF.

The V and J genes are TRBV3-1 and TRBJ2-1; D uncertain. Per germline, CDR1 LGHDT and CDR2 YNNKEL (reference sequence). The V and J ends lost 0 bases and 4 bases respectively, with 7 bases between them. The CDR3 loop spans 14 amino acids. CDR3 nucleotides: TGTGCCAGCAGCCAAGATTCGTCATACAATGAGCAGTTCTTC. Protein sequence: CASSQDSSYNEQFF.

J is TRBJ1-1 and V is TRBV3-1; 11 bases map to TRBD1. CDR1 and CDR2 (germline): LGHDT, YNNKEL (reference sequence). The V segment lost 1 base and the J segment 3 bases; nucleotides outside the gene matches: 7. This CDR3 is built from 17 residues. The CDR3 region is CASSQALGQGAYTEAFF. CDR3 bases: TGTGCCAGCAGCCAAGCGCTCGGACAGGGGGCCTACACTGAAGCTTTCTTT.

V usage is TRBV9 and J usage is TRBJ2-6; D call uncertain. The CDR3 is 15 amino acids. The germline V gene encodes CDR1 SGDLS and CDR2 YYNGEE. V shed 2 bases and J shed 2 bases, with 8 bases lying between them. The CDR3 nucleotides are TGTGCCAGCAGCGTCAATGGGGCTGGGGCCAACGTCCTGACTTTC. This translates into CASSVNGAGANVLTF.

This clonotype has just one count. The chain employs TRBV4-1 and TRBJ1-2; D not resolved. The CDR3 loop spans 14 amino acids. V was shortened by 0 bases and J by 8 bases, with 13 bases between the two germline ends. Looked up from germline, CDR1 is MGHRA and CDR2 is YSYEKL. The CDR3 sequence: CASSQDGWAGGYTF. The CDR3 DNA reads TGCGCCAGCAGCCAAGACGGTTGGGCAGGAGGCTACACCTTC.

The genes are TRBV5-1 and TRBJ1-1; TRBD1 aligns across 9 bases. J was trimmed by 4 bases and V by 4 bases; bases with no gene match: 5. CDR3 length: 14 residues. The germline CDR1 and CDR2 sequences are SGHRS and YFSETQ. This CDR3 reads CASSIEGQGTEAFF. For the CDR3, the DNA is TGCGCCAGCAGCATCGAGGGACAGGGCACTGAAGCTTTCTTT.

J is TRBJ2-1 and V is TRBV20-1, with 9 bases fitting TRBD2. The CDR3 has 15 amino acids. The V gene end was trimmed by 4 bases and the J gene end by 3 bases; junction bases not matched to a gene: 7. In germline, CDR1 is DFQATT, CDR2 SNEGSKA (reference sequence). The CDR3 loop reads CSAIRREGVYNEQFF. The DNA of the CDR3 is TGCAGTGCTATTAGGCGGGAGGGAGTCTACAATGAGCAGTTCTTC.

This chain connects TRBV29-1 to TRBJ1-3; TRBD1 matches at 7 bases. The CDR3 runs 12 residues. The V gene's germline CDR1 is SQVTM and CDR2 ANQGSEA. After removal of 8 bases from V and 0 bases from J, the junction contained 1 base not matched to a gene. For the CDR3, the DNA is TGCAGCTGGACAGGCTCTGGAAACACCATATATTTT. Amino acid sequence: CSWTGSGNTIYF.

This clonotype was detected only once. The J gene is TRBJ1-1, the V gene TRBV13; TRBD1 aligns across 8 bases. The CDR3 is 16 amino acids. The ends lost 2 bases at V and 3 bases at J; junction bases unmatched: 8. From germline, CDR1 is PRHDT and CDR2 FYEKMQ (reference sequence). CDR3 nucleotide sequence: TGTGCCAGCAGCTTACCGACAGGGGAATTGGACACTGAAGCTTTCTTT. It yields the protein CASSLPTGELDTEAFF.

CDR3 DNA sequence: TGTGCTAGTGTCGGTGGAGGGGGATTTTCTGGAAACACCATATATTTT. It encodes CASVGGGGFSGNTIYF. The chain couples TRBV12-5 to TRBJ1-3; D is perhaps TRBD1 (6 bases). Germline CDR1 reads LGHNT; CDR2 reads FRNRAP. The ends were cut back, 7 bases at V and 1 base at J, with 17 bases in the middle. This CDR3 has 16 residues.

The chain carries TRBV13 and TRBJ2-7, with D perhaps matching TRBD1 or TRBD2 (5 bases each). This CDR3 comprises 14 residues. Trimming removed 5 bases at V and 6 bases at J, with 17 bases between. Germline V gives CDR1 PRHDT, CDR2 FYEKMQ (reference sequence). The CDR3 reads CASSEPGRAIEQYF. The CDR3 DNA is TGTGCCAGCAGCGAACCGGGACGGGCAATCGAGCAGTACTTC.

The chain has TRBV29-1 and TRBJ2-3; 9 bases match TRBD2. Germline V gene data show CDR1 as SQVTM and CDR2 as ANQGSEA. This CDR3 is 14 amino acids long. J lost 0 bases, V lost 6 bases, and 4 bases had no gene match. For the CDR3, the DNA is TGCAGCGTGGATAGCGGGAGAAGCACAGATACGCAGTATTTT. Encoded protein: CSVDSGRSTDTQYF.

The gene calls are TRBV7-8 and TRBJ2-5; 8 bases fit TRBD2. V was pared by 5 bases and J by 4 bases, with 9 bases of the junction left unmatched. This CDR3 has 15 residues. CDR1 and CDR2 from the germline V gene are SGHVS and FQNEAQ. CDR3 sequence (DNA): TGTGCCAGCAGCCATGGGGGACTAGTATCAGAGACCCAGTACTTC. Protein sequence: CASSHGGLVSETQYF.

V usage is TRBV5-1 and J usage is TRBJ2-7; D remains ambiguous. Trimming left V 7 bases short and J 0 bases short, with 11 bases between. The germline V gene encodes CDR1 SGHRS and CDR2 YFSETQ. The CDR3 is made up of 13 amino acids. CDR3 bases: TGCGCCAGCGGACCTTCGAGCTCCTACGAGCAGTACTTC. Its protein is CASGPSSSYEQYF.

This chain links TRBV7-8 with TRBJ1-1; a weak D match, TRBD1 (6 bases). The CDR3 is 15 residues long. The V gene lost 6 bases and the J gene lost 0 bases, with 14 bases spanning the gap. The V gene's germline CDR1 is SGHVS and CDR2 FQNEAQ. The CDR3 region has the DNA TGTGCCAGCAGTTACAAGGGACATATGAACACTGAAGCTTTCTTT. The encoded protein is CASSYKGHMNTEAFF.

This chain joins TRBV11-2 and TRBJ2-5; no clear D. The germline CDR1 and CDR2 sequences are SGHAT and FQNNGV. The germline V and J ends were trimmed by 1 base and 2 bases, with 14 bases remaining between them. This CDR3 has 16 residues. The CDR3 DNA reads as TGTGCCAGCAGCTTAGTCACCGGCCAGTATCAAGAGACCCAGTACTTC. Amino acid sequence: CASSLVTGQYQETQYF.